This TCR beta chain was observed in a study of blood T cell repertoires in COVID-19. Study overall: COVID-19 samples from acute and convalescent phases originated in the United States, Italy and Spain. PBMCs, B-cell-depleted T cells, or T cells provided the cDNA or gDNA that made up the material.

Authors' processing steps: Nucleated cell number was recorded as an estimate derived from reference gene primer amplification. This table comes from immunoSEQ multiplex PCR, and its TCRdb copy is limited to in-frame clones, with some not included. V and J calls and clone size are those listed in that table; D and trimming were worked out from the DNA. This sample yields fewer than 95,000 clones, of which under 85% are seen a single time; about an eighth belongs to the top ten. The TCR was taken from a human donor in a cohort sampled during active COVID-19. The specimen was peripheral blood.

The DNA of the CDR3 is TGTGCCAGCAGTGTGGGACTAGCGAAAGATACGCAGTATTTT. As protein: CASSVGLAKDTQYF. This chain joins TRBV2 and TRBJ2-3; 10 positions agree with TRBD2. With V trimmed by 4 bases and J by 5 bases, 3 bases remained unmatched. The CDR3 runs 14 residues. Germline V gene data show CDR1 as SNHLY and CDR2 as FYNNEI.